The entry below gives a single TCR beta chain sequence along with its context. These data come from a study of ipilimumab plus nivolumab after autologous stem cell transplantation. As for the study in general: Patients received a median of about 5 ipilimumab and about 8 nivolumab doses. Both relapsed and primary refractory DLBCL were included.

Trimming took off 0 bases at V and 2 bases at J, with 15 bases between the two ends. CDR3 length: 16 residues. Germline V gene lookup returns CDR1 SQVTM and CDR2 ANQGSEA. Libraries were prepared by immunoSEQ multiplex PCR; TCRdb keeps only in-frame clonotypes and omits some of them. The sample carries roughly 17,000 clones, approximately 79% recorded once. Patients got ipilimumab 1 mg/kg beginning 14 to 28 days post-transplant. Through week 26, nivolumab 3 mg/kg IV was given weeks 1, 4, 7, 10, then biweekly. The specimen was PBMCs, collected in a trial of ipilimumab plus nivolumab as post-transplant consolidation. This rearrangement joins TRBV29-1 to TRBJ2-3; possibly TRBD2 for D (7 bases). The clonotype was recovered from a male donor with diffuse large B-cell lymphoma. CDR3 nucleotides: TGCAGCGTTGAAGACGTGGGGGGGCGGAACACAGATACGCAGTATTTT. Translation: CSVEDVGGRNTDTQYF.